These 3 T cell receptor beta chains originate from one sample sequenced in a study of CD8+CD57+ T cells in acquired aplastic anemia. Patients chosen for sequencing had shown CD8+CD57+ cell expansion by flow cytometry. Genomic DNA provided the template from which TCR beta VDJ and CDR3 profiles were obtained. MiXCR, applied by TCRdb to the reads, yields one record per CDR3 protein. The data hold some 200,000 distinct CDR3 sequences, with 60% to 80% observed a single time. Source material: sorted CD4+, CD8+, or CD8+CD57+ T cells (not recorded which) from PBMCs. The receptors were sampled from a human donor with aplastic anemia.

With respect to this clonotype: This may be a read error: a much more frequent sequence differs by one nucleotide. The CDR3 is CASSPAGCNEQFF. The DNA for the CDR3 is TGTGCCAGCAGTCCGGCCGGATGCAATGAGCAGTTCTTC. The chain is built from TRBV6-2 or TRBV6-3 and TRBJ2-1; no definite D call. The CDR3 extends over 13 amino acids. V dropped 5 bases and J dropped 6 bases, with 11 bases sitting between them. In germline, CDR1 is MNHEY, CDR2 SVGEGT.

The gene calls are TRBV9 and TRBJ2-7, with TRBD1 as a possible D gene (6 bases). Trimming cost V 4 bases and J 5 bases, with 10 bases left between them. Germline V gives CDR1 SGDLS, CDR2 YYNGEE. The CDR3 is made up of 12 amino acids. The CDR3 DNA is TGTGCCAGCAGCCCCACAGGGCACGAGCAGTACTTC. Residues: CASSPTGHEQYF.

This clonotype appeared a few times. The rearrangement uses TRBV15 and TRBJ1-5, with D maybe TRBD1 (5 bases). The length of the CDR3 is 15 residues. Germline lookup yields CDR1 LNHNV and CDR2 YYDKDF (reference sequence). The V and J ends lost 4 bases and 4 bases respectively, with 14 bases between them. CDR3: CATSISGFGNQPQHF. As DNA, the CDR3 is TGTGCCACCAGCATATCAGGGTTTGGAAATCAGCCCCAGCATTTT.